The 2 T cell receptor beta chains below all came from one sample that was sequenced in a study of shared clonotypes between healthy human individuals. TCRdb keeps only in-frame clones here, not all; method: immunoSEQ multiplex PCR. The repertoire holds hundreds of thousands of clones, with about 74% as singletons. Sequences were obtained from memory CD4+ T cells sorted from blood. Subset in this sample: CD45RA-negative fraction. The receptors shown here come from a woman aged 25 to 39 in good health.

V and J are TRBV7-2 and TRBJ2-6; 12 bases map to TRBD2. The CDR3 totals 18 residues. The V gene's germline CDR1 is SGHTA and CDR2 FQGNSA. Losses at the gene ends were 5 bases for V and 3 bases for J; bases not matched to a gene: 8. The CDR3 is CASSSRLAGALGANVLTF. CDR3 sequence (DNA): TGTGCCAGCAGCAGCAGACTAGCGGGAGCGCTTGGGGCCAACGTCCTGACTTTC.

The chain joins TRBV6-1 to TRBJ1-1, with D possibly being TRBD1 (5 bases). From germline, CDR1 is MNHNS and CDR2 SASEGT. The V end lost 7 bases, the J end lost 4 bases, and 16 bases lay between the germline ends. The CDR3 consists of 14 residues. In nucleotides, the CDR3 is TGTGCCAGCAAAGCAGTCCGGGGGGGCACTGAAGCTTTCTTT. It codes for CASKAVRGGTEAFF.